These 16 T cell receptor delta chains were all obtained from the same sample, sequenced in a study of γδ T cells in repeated Plasmodium falciparum infection. Gammadelta T cells were flow-sorted from PBMC into Vgamma9/Vdelta2+ and Vdelta2-negative populations for bulk analysis. TCRdb re-called the multiplex PCR reads with CATT. The sample holds roughly 93,000 delta-chain clones; more than 1.4% are singletons and the top ten take 8.5% to 10%. Sequences were obtained from gamma-delta T cells from blood. The receptors derive from a pool of human donors (malaria-infected and uninfected, not separated).

Points on this clone: The TCRdb protein, from a much larger clone, departs from this DNA's translation at residue 9, likely by read error; the protein shown derives from the DNA. The chain is built from TRDV2 and TRDJ1, with 8 nucleotides matching TRDD3. TCRdb is silent on the J gene; assignment here came from matching the DNA to germline. Unmatched junction bases numbered 33, after V lost 0 bases and J lost 7 bases. In germline, CDR1 is GEAIGNYY, CDR2 EKD. This CDR3 is built from 23 residues. The CDR3 region has the DNA TGTGCCTGTGACACCGCCGGTCGGACCAGGGTCTGGGGGACTCGACCCCTATCGCCTAAACTCATCTTT. Protein product: CACDTAGRTRVWGTRPLSPKLIF.

The sample holds a few counts of this clone. The protein TCRdb lists belongs to a much larger clone and differs from this DNA's translation at residue 10, which points to a read error; the protein shown is made from the DNA. V is TRDV2 and J is TRDJ1; 7 bases map to TRDD3. The J gene is not listed in TCRdb, so it was assigned here from a DNA match to germline. V gave up 3 bases and J gave up 1 base; unmatched junction bases: 25. The CDR3 runs to 21 residues. Germline CDR1 reads GEAIGNYY; CDR2 reads EKD. CDR3 protein: CACDSVGDFEDTRPRTDKLIF. CDR3 in DNA: TGTGCCTGTGACTCCGTGGGTGATTTCGAGGATACGCGACCCCGCACCGATAAACTCATCTTT.

This clone was observed a few times. This DNA's translation differs at residue 3 from TCRdb's protein, which comes from a much larger clone; a read error is likely, and the protein shown is translated from the DNA. V gene TRDV1 combines with J gene TRDJ1; 12 positions match TRDD3. TCRdb leaves out the J gene; it was filled in here by matching the DNA to germline. The CDR3 covers 24 residues. The germline gives CDR1 TSWWSYY, CDR2 QGS. The junction had 34 bases not matched to a gene; V was cut back by 10 bases and J by 1 base. In DNA form, the CDR3 reads TGTGCTCCTTTCCCTTGGCCTTCCTACTGGTGGAGACTCCTGGGGGATACGGCCACCGATAAACTCATCTTT. Translation gives CAPFPWPSYWWRLLGDTATDKLIF.

A remark on this clone: A far larger clone lies a single base away; this is likely a read error. The same CDR3 can be traced to other DNA sequences in this sample. The chain carries TRDV2 and TRDJ1, with 11 bases that match TRDD3. No J gene was available from TCRdb, and it was assigned here by a germline match of the DNA. CDR1 GEAIGNYY and CDR2 EKD come from the germline V gene. The CDR3 has 22 amino acids. Trimming cost V 2 bases and J 2 bases; bases outside gene matches: 24. DNA for the CDR3: TGTGCCTGTGACATTGGGGGCTCCTACAATCAACTGGGGGATAAGACTACCGATAAACTCATCTTT. Translation gives CACDIGGSYNQLGDKTTDKLIF.

This clone was observed a handful of times. This probably arose from a read error, given a far larger clone one base away. The sample contains more than one DNA sequence encoding this CDR3. The J gene is TRDJ1, the V gene TRDV1, with TRDD3 identical over 11 bases. Here the J gene came from matching the DNA to germline, since TCRdb omits it. CDR1 is TSWWSYY, CDR2 QGS, per germline. The length of the CDR3 is 25 residues. The CDR3 reads CALGDSISSYVRTGGYGPYTDKLIF. In nucleotides, the CDR3 is TGTGCTCTCGGGGATTCCATTTCTTCCTACGTACGTACTGGGGGATATGGCCCATACACCGATAAACTCATCTTT.

Concerning this clone: Only one base separates this from a far larger clonotype, so it likely reflects a read error. Other nucleotide sequences in the sample specify the same CDR3. A V gene of TRDV2 was called, but no J gene was assigned; the D call of TRDD3 is as the table states it, not checked on the DNA. The CDR3 runs 15 residues. The V gene's germline CDR1 is GEAIGNYY and CDR2 EKD. CDR3 DNA: TGTGCCTGTGACGCGGGGCGGGGAGACACCGATAAGCTCATCTTT. Amino acid sequence: CACDAGRGDTDKLIF.

This clone was seen only a few times. CDR3 sequence: CALGGTSYSGGQTDKLIF. CDR3 nucleotide sequence: TGTGCTCTTGGGGGTACTTCCTATTCTGGGGGACAGACCGATAAACTCATCTTT. The chain joins TRDV1 to TRDJ1; perhaps TRDD3 as D (8 bases). The J gene, left out of TCRdb, was set here by checking the DNA against germline. The CDR3 has 18 residues. CDR1 TSWWSYY and CDR2 QGS come from the germline V gene. V shed 4 bases and J shed 2 bases, with 23 bases lying between them.

This clone came up a few times. The protein held in TCRdb is that of a much larger clone and does not match this DNA's translation at residue 3, likely because of a read error; the protein shown is translated from the DNA. The V call is TRDV2, the J call TRDJ1; either TRDD2 or TRDD3 may supply D (7 bases each). Germline matching of the DNA provided the J gene here, since TCRdb leaves it blank. The germline gives CDR1 GEAIGNYY, CDR2 EKD. The CDR3 is made up of 17 amino acids. Trimming left V 9 bases short and J 3 bases short, with 28 bases between. In nucleotides, the CDR3 is TGTGCCCGTTCCTACGTTGGGGAGAGCGGGGGATCCGATAAACTCATCTTT. Translated: CARSYVGESGGSDKLIF.

This clone has ten or more counts. The chain joins TRDV1 to TRDJ1; tentatively, D is TRDD2 or TRDD3 (6 bases each). CDR1 is TSWWSYY and CDR2 is QGS in the germline V gene. Trimming removed 0 bases from V and 0 bases from J, with 23 bases in between. The length of the CDR3 is 20 residues. The CDR3 sequence is CALGELPPRRGSFHTDKLIF. The CDR3, as DNA: TGTGCTCTTGGGGAACTTCCCCCACGAAGGGGATCCTTCCACACCGATAAACTCATCTTT.

This clone has a handful of counts. The translation of this DNA and the TCRdb protein of a much larger clone differ at residue 9, probably owing to a read error; the protein shown here is translated from the DNA. This chain connects TRDV2 to TRDJ1; the D is unclear. Assignment of the J gene here rests on matching the DNA to germline, because TCRdb gives none. CDR1 is GEAIGNYY, CDR2 EKD, per germline. This CDR3 has 15 amino acids. The ends were cut back, 3 bases at V and 10 bases at J, with 23 bases in the middle. CDR3 bases: TGTGCCTGTGACCCTATTTCCCCTTGGTCCGGGCTACTCATCTTT. It encodes CACDPISPWSGLLIF.

On this clone: This is likely an artifact of a read error, given a far larger clone one base away. In the same sample, other DNA sequences code for this CDR3. The chain links TRDV1 to TRDJ1, with 12 bases that match TRDD3. TCRdb carries no J gene annotation; the J gene was assigned here by matching the DNA with germline. Germline CDR1 is TSWWSYY and CDR2 is QGS. The CDR3 spans 24 residues. The CDR3 protein is CALGVPMPLIPLWYWGILDDKLIF. CDR3 nucleotide sequence: TGTGCTCTCGGGGTCCCAATGCCCCTTATTCCTCTTTGGTACTGGGGGATACTGGACGATAAACTCATCTTT.

Note on this clone: TCRdb's protein, taken from a much larger clone, differs from this DNA's translation at residue 20, likely owing to a read error; the protein displayed comes from the DNA. The J gene is TRDJ1, the V gene TRDV1, with 11 nucleotides matching TRDD3. J was trimmed by 4 bases and V by 6 bases; bases with no gene match: 37. The CDR3 consists of 25 residues. CDR1 TSWWSYY and CDR2 QGS come from the germline V gene. CDR3 residues: CALGIGWRPPIWGIPEESYIDKLIF. CDR3 in DNA: TGTGCTCTTGGAATAGGGTGGCGACCTCCCATCTGGGGGATACCCGAAGAATCGTACATCGATAAACTCATCTTT.

This clone was detected only a few times. A far larger clone is one nucleotide away, so this likely arose from a read error. Distinct nucleotide sequences in the sample also encode this CDR3. CDR3 bases: TGTGCCTGCAATACTGGGGGACATTACACCGATAAACTTATCTTT. Translation: CACNTGGHYTDKLIF. The V gene call is TRDV2, and the J gene call is absent; TRDD3 reflects the table's D call only, with no check against the DNA. The CDR3 contains 15 residues. Germline-derived CDR1 and CDR2 are GEAIGNYY and EKD.

Concerning this clone itself: The mismatch at residue 3 between this DNA's translation and the TCRdb protein of a much larger clone likely reflects a read error; the protein shown is translated from the DNA. The chain recombines TRAV36/DV7 with TRDJ1; a weak D match, TRDD2 (9 bases). TCRdb supplies no J gene; here it was assigned by aligning the nucleotide sequence to germline. The V end was cut by 6 bases, the J end by 0 bases, with 48 bases between. The V gene's germline CDR1 is VTNFRS and CDR2 LTSSGIE (reference sequence). This CDR3 has 25 amino acids. The CDR3 DNA reads as TGTGCTGCTTTCTTAGCCTTCCTACCCCGGGGGATATGGTCATTGAGTACGGGGTACACCGATAAACTCATCTTT. The encoded protein is CAAFLAFLPRGIWSLSTGYTDKLIF.

This clone occurred a few times. The likely explanation is a read error, given a far larger clone one base away. Other DNA sequences in this sample translate to the same CDR3. The chain recombines TRDV2 with TRDJ3, with 7 nucleotides matching TRDD3. The J gene, absent from TCRdb, was called here by matching the DNA to germline. The CDR3 sequence is 19 residues long. Germline V CDR1 and CDR2: GEAIGNYY, EKD. The J segment lost 0 bases and the V segment lost 0 bases, leaving 7 bases of the junction unmatched. CDR3: CACDTVLGGLSWDTRQMFF. In nucleotides, the CDR3 is TGTGCCTGTGACACCGTTCTGGGGGGGCTCTCCTGGGACACCCGACAGATGTTTTTC.

The sample holds a few counts of this clone. A far larger clone is a single base away, which makes a read error likely. Other DNA sequences from this sample encode an identical CDR3 as well. The rearrangement joins TRDV1 to TRDJ1, with TRDD3 matching over 11 bases. CDR3 length: 21 amino acids. Per the germline V gene, CDR1 is TSWWSYY and CDR2 is QGS. CDR3 sequence: CALGEPAPHWGIMRNTDKLIF. The CDR3 DNA is TGTGCGCTTGGGGAACCTGCGCCCCACTGGGGGATAATGCGCAACACCGATAAACTCATCTTT.